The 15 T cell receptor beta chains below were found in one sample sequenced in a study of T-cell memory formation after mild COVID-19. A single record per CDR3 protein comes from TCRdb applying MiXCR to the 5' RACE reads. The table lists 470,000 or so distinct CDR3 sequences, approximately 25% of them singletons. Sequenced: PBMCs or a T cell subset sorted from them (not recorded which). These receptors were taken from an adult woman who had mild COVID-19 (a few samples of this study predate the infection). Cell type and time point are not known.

In DNA, the CDR3 is TGTGCCAGCAGAAGGACACACTATAGCAATCAGCCCCAGCATTTT. Protein: CASRRTHYSNQPQHF. This chain connects TRBV27 to TRBJ1-5; TRBD1 is a possible D gene (5 bases). Per germline, CDR1 MNHEY and CDR2 SMNVEV (reference sequence). The CDR3 consists of 15 residues. Trimming left V 6 bases short and J 0 bases short, with 12 bases between.

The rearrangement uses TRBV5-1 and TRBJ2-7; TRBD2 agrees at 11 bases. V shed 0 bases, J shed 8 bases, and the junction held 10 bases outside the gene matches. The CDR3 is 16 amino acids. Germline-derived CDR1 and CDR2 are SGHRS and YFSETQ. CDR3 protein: CASSLEWSASGGQQYF. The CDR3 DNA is TGCGCCAGCAGCTTGGAATGGAGTGCTAGCGGGGGGCAGCAGTACTTC. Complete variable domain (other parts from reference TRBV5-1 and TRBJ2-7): KAGVTQTPRYLIKTRGQQVTLSCSPISGHRSVSWYQQTPGQGLQFLFEYFSETQRNKGNFPGRFSGRQFSNSRSEMNVSTLELGDSALYLCASSLEWSASGGQQYFGPGTRLTVT.

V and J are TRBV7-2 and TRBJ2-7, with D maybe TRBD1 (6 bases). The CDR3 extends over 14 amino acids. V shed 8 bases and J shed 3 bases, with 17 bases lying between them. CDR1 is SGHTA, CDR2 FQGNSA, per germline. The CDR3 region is CASLPRGAFYEQYF. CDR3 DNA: TGTGCCAGCTTACCCAGGGGCGCTTTCTACGAGCAGTACTTC.

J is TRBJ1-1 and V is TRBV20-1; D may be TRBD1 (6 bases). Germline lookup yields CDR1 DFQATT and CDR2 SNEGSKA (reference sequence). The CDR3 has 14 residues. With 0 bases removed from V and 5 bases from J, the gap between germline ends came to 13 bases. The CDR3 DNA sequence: TGCAGTGCTAGAGATCGGGGGGCAGATACTGAAGCTTTCTTT. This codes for CSARDRGADTEAFF.

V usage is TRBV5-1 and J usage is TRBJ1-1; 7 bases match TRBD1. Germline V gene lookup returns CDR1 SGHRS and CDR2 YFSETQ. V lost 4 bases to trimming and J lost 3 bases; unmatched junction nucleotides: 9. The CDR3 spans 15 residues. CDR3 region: CASSGKTGWDTEAFF. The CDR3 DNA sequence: TGCGCCAGCAGCGGAAAGACAGGGTGGGACACTGAAGCTTTCTTT.

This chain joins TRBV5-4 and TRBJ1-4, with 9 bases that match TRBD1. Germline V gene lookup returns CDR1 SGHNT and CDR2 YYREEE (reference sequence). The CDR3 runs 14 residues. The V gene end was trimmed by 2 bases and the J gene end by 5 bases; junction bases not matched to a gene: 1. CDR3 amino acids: CASSFDRGNEKLFF. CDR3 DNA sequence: TGTGCCAGCAGCTTCGACAGGGGGAATGAAAAACTGTTTTTT.

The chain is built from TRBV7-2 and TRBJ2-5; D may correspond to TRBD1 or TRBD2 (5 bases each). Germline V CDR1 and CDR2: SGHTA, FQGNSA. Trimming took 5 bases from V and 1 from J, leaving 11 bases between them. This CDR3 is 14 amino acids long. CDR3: CASSPGRTQETQYF. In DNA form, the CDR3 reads TGTGCCAGCAGCCCGGGACGGACCCAAGAGACCCAGTACTTC.

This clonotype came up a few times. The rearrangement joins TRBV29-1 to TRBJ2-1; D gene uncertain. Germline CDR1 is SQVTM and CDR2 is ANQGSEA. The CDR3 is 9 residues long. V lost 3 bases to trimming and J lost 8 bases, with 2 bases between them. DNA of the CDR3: TGCAGCGTTGATCATGAGCAGTTCTTC. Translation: CSVDHEQFF.

The CDR3, as DNA: TGTGCCAGCAGCTTGGCTAGCGGGAACTCCTACAATGAGCAGTTCTTC. Translation gives CASSLASGNSYNEQFF. The chain recombines TRBV7-2 with TRBJ2-1, with 9 bases lining up with TRBD2. CDR1 is SGHTA and CDR2 is FQGNSA in the germline V gene. There are 16 residues in the CDR3. V was pared by 3 bases and J by 0 bases, with 3 bases of the junction left unmatched.

As DNA, the CDR3 is TGTGCCAGCAGTTTTGGGCAGGGGGCCGAGACCCAGTACTTC. It translates to CASSFGQGAETQYF. The gene calls are TRBV12-3 or TRBV12-4 and TRBJ2-5; TRBD1 matches 8 bases. After removal of 3 bases from V and 5 bases from J, the junction contained 5 bases not matched to a gene. This CDR3 spans 14 amino acids.

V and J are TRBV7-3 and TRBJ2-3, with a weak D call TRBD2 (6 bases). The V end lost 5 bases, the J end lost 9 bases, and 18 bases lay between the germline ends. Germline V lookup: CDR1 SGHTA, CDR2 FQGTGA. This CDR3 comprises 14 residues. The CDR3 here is CASSPDVLAGTQYF. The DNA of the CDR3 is TGTGCCAGCAGCCCTGACGTACTAGCAGGGACGCAGTATTTT.

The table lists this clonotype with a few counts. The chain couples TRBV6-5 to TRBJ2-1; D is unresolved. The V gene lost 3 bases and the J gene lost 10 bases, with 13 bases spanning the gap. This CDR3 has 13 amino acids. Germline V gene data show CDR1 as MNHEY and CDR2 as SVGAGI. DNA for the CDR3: TGTGCCAGCAGTTATTCCCGTCTCCAAGAGCAGTTCTTC. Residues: CASSYSRLQEQFF.

The CDR3 sequence: CAWRTGKVSNTGELFF. The CDR3 bases are TGTGCCTGGAGAACAGGGAAAGTGTCAAACACCGGGGAGCTGTTTTTT. The gene calls are TRBV30 and TRBJ2-2, with D possibly matching TRBD1 (6 bases). Germline V CDR1 and CDR2: GTSNPN, SVGIG (reference sequence). V dropped 3 bases and J dropped 2 bases, with 16 bases sitting between them. The CDR3 spans 16 residues.

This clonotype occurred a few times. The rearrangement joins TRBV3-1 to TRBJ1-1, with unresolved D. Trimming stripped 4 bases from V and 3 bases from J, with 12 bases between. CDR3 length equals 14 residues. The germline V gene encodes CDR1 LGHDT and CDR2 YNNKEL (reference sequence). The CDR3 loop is CASSRQQRHTEAFF. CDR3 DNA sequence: TGTGCCAGCAGCCGACAACAGCGACACACTGAAGCTTTCTTT.

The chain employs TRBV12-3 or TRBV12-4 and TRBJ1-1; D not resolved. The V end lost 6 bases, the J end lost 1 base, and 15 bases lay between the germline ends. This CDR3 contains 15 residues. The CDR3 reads CASSPLATTNTEAFF. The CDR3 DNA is TGTGCCAGCAGCCCCCTCGCGACAACGAACACTGAAGCTTTCTTT.